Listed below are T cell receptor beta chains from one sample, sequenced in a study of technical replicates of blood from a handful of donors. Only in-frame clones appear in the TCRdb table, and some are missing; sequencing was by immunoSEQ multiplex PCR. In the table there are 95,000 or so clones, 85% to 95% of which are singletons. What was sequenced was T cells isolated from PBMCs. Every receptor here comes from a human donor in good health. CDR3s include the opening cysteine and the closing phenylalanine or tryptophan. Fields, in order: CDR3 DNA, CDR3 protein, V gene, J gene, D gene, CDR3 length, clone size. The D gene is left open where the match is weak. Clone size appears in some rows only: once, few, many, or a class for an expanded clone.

TGTGCCAGCAGCTTTAAGAGACAGGGGGCAGATACGCAGTATTTT	CASSFKRQGADTQYF	TRBV7-9	TRBJ2-3	TRBD1	15	NA
TGTGCCTGGAGTGTAGACTTAGGCGCCCGCCCCCTCTACGAGCAGTACTTC	CAWSVDLGARPLYEQYF	TRBV30	TRBJ2-7	NA	17	NA
TGTGCCAGCAGCTTGGTAGGGGGATCTGGAAACACCATATATTTT	CASSLVGGSGNTIYF	TRBV5-6	TRBJ1-3	NA	15	NA
TGTGCCACCCCGACAGGGGGCGCCCACTATGGCTACACCTTC	CATPTGGAHYGYTF	TRBV9	TRBJ1-2	TRBD1	14	NA
TGTGCCAGCATTATTGACAGGGGGGCGAACACCGGGGAGCTGTTTTTT	CASIIDRGANTGELFF	TRBV28	TRBJ2-2	TRBD1	16	NA
TGCGCCAGCAGCCCCCTCAGTAGCGGAGCCTACGAGCAGTACTTC	CASSPLSSGAYEQYF	TRBV4-1	TRBJ2-7	NA	15	NA
TGTGCCAGCAGTTTTAGCGGTTACGAGCAGTACTTC	CASSFSGYEQYF	TRBV28	TRBJ2-7	NA	12	NA
TGTGCCAGCAGCTTAGCTCCCGGGTCTGGCACAGATACGCAGTATTTT	CASSLAPGSGTDTQYF	TRBV7-8	TRBJ2-3	NA	16	NA
TGTGCCTGGAGTGTCGGTTCTGAGACCCAGTACTTC	CAWSVGSETQYF	TRBV30	TRBJ2-5	NA	12	once
TGTGCCAGCAGGAACGCAGCAATGAATCAGCCCCAGCATTTT	CASRNAAMNQPQHF	TRBV19	TRBJ1-5	NA	14	NA
TGCGCCAGCTCTAGATCCTACAATGAGCAGTTCTTC	CASSRSYNEQFF	TRBV5-1	TRBJ2-1	NA	12	NA
TGCAGCGTTCCGAGGGCTGGGCGCTTAGACGAGCAGTACTTC	CSVPRAGRLDEQYF	TRBV29-1	TRBJ2-7	NA	14	NA
TGTGCCTGGGGCCGACTAACGGGCACAGATACGCAGTATTTT	CAWGRLTGTDTQYF	TRBV30	TRBJ2-3	NA	14	NA
TGCGCCAGCAGCATGCAGGGAAACACTGAAGCTTTCTTT	CASSMQGNTEAFF	TRBV5-1	TRBJ1-1	NA	13	NA
TGTGCCAGTCTAGAGAGGAACACTGAAGCTTTCTTT	CASLERNTEAFF	TRBV6-1	TRBJ1-1	NA	12	NA